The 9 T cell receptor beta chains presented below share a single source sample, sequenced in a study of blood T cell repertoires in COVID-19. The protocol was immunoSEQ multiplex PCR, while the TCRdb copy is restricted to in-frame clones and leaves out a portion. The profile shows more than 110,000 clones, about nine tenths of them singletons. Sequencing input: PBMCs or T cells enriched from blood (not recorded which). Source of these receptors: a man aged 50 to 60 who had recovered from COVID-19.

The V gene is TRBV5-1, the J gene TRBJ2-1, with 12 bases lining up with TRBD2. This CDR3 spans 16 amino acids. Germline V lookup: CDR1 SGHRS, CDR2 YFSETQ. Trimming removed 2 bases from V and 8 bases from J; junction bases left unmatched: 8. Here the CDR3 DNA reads TGCGCCAGCAGCTTACCCCTAGCGGGAGGGCTCGATGAGCAGTTCTTC. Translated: CASSLPLAGGLDEQFF.

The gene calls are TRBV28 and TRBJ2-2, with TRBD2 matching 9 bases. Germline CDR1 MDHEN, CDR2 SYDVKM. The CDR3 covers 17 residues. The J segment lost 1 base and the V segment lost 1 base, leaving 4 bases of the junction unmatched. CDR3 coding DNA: TGTGCCAGCAGTTTATACAGCGGGGGGCTGAACACCGGGGAGCTGTTTTTT. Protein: CASSLYSGGLNTGELFF.

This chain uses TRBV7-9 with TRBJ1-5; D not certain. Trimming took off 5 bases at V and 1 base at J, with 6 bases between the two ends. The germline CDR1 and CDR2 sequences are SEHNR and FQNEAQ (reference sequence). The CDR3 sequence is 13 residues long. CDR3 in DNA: TGTGCCAGCAGCGCTAACAGCAATCAGCCCCAGCATTTT. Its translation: CASSANSNQPQHF.

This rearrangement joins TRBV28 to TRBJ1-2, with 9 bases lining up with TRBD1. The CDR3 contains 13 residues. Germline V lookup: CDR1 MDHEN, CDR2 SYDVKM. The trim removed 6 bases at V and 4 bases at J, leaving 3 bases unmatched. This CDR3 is CASSTGQGYGYTF. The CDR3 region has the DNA TGTGCCAGCAGCACGGGACAGGGCTATGGCTACACCTTC.

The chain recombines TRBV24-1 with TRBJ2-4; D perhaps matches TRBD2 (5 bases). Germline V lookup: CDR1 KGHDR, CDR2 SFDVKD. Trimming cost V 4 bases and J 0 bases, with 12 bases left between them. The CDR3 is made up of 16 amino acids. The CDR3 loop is CATSEAGIGAKNIQYF. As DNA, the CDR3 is TGTGCCACCAGTGAGGCCGGGATAGGAGCCAAAAACATTCAGTACTTC.

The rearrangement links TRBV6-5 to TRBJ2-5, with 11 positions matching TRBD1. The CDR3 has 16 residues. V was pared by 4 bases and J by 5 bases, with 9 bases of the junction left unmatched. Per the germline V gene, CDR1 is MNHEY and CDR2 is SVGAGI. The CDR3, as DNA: TGTGCCAGCAGTTCAATCTTAGGACAGGGGGCGGAGACCCAGTACTTC. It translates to CASSSILGQGAETQYF.

CDR3 sequence: CASSPAGRGRADYVAGELFF. In DNA form, the CDR3 reads TGTGCCAGCAGTCCAGCCGGGAGGGGGAGGGCCGATTATGTTGCCGGGGAGCTGTTTTTT. V and J are TRBV7-6 and TRBJ2-2, with TRBD2 identical over 8 bases. Germline CDR1 and CDR2: SGHVS and FNYEAQ. The CDR3 has 20 amino acids. V dropped 6 bases and J dropped 6; count of bases not matched to a gene: 24.

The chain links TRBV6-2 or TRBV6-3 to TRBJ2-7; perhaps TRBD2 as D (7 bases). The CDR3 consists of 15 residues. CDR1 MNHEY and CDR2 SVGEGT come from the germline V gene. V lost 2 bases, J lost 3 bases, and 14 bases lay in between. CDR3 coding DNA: TGTGCCAGCAGTTACGAACGGGGGGCTTACTACGAGCAGTACTTC. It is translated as CASSYERGAYYEQYF.

CDR3 nucleotides: TGTGCCAGCAGCCCCCCCCTTAGAAAGGGAGGGAGTCAGCCCCAGCATTTT. Residues: CASSPPLRKGGSQPQHF. The V and J genes are TRBV28 and TRBJ1-5; D ambiguous. V lost 6 bases and J 6 bases, leaving 24 bases between the germline ends. CDR1 is MDHEN, CDR2 SYDVKM, per germline. This CDR3 comprises 17 residues.